This T cell receptor beta chain was sequenced for a study of technical replicates of blood from several donors. The trim removed 5 bases at V and 8 bases at J, leaving 15 bases unmatched. The germline V gene encodes CDR1 SEHNR and CDR2 FQNEAQ (reference sequence). The CDR3 has 16 residues. In its sample, this clone was seen once. The data were produced by immunoSEQ multiplex PCR, yet TCRdb's version contains in-frame clones alone and is incomplete. The data show roughly 72,000 clones, roughly 94% seen once. The genes are TRBV7-9 and TRBJ2-1; 7 bases agree with TRBD2. The sequence was obtained from a human donor in good health. Material for sequencing was T cells isolated from PBMCs. CDR3: CASSPHRGGSNDEQFF. DNA of the CDR3: TGTGCCAGCAGCCCCCATCGGGGCGGGAGTAATGATGAGCAGTTCTTC.